The subject of this entry is one T cell receptor beta chain. The trim removed 6 bases at V and 6 bases at J, leaving 19 bases unmatched. The CDR3 has 17 amino acids. Germline loops: CDR1 LGHDT, CDR2 YNNKEL (reference sequence). The authors isolated at least 6 million PBMCs per sample. The authors extracted at least 6 micrograms of total RNA per sample. Primed by a sample-barcoded 5' primer and a J-beta primer mix, a second PCR proceeded for 7 to 11 cycles. MiXCR, run by TCRdb on the 5' RACE reads, gives a single entry per CDR3 protein. The table records some 850,000 distinct CDR3 sequences, 25% to 30% of them present only once. The sample belongs to a study of blood T cells in healthy people across ages. These same records also appear under a second study, on T cells of mothers and their children.

The sequence was obtained from a boy under 18 in good health. The rearrangement joins TRBV3-1 to TRBJ1-1, with TRBD1 matching 7 bases. The source material was blood. Here the CDR3 DNA reads TGTGCCAGCAGTCGTATCCGGGACAGTGAGGGCGGAGCTGAAGCTTTCTTT. Protein product: CASSRIRDSEGGAEAFF.